This T cell receptor (beta chain) comes out of a study of shared clonotypes between healthy human individuals. Study observations and caveats: In a handful of donors, around 5% of naive CD4 clonotypes appeared in common. The study sampled only blood, and tissue repertoires likely differ.

Naivety among CD8 cells was defined by CD45RO negativity and positive CCR7 selection, thereby excluding terminally differentiated effector memory CD45RA+ cells. Regarding this clone: The antigen remains undetermined.

The authors ran the assay at deep level. TCRdb's copy holds only in-frame clones and misses some; the assay was immunoSEQ multiplex PCR. Found here are about 2.1 million clones, 85% to 95% of them singletons; the top ten hold about 1.5%. V dropped 3 bases and J dropped 1 base, with 23 bases sitting between them. CDR1 is MDHEN and CDR2 is SYDVKM in the germline V gene. The CDR3 runs to 19 residues. Sequencing input: naive CD8+ T cells from PBMCs. The TCR originated in a man younger than 35 in good health. Some clones in this sample may be carry-over from other donors' samples. The rearrangement uses TRBV28 and TRBJ2-3; D may be TRBD1 or TRBD2 (5 bases each). CDR3 sequence: CASSFEGHPAEVGTDTQYF. CDR3 nucleotides: TGTGCCAGCAGTTTTGAAGGACACCCGGCGGAGGTAGGCACAGATACGCAGTATTTT.